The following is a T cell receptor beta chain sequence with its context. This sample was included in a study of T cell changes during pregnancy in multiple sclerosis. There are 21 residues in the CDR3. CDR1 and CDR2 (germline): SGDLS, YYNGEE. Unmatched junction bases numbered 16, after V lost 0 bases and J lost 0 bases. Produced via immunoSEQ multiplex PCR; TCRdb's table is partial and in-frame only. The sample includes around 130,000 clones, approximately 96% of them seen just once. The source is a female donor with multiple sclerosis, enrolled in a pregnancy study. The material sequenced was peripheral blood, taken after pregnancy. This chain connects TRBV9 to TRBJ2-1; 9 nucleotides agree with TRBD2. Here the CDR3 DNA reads TGTGCCAGCAGCGTAGCGGGGGTCGGACTAGCGACCGAACCCTCCTACAATGAGCAGTTCTTC. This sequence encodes CASSVAGVGLATEPSYNEQFF.